These 23 T cell receptor beta chains share one sample of origin, sequenced in a study of shared clonotypes between healthy human individuals. The assay was immunoSEQ multiplex PCR, and TCRdb's table has in-frame clones only and misses some. The sample carries hundreds of thousands of clones, 60% to 80% recorded once. The sequenced material came from PBMCs. These TCRs come from a woman aged 40 to 49 in good health. Some clones in this sample may be carry-over from other donors' samples.

The count of this clone is one. The rearrangement uses TRBV4-2 and TRBJ2-1, with TRBD1 matching over 7 bases. Germline V gene lookup returns CDR1 LGHNA and CDR2 YNFKEQ. CDR3 length: 15 residues. V dropped 0 bases and J dropped 4; count of bases not matched to a gene: 3. The CDR3 reads CASSQDPRGYNEQFF. The CDR3 coding sequence is TGTGCCAGCAGCCAAGACCCCAGGGGGTACAATGAGCAGTTCTTC.

The chain is built from TRBV11-2 and TRBJ2-1, with a possible D match to TRBD2 (6 bases). Germline CDR1 reads SGHAT; CDR2 reads FQNNGV. This CDR3 comprises 17 residues. The V end lost 4 bases, the J end lost 0 bases, and 16 bases lay between the germline ends. For the CDR3, the DNA is TGTGCCAGCAGCTCCGCGGGAATTTTAAGCTCCTACAATGAGCAGTTCTTC. This gives the protein CASSSAGILSSYNEQFF. Supplemented by reference TRBV11-2 and TRBJ2-1, the full variable domain reads EAGVAQSPRYKIIEKRQSVAFWCNPISGHATLYWYQQILGQGPKLLIQFQNNGVVDDSQLPKDRFSAERLKGVDSTLKIQPAKLEDSAVYLCASSSAGILSSYNEQFFGPGTRLTVL.

The V gene is TRBV2, the J gene TRBJ2-3; tentative D call: TRBD2 (6 bases). CDR3 length: 14 amino acids. V was shortened by 8 bases and J by 2 bases, with 14 bases between the two germline ends. Germline V gives CDR1 SNHLY, CDR2 FYNNEI. The CDR3 sequence is CASGDLQYTDTQYF. The CDR3 nucleotides read TGTGCCAGCGGGGACTTACAGTACACAGATACGCAGTATTTT.

The chain is built from TRBV9 and TRBJ1-5; unclear D gene. Between the trimmed V and J ends, which lost 4 bases and 0 bases, there was a span of 8 bases. The CDR3 has 14 residues. CDR1 is SGDLS, CDR2 YYNGEE, per germline. The CDR3 sequence is CASSSEYSNQPQHF. Here the CDR3 DNA reads TGTGCCAGCAGCTCAGAGTATAGCAATCAGCCCCAGCATTTT.

J is TRBJ1-4 and V is TRBV6-5, with 9 bases identical to TRBD1. The V segment lost 6 bases and the J segment 5 bases; nucleotides outside the gene matches: 7. In germline, CDR1 is MNHEY, CDR2 SVGAGI. This CDR3 is built from 15 residues. CDR3 nucleotides: TGTGCCAGCAGACCTTCCGGGACAGGGAATGAAAAACTGTTTTTT. Residues: CASRPSGTGNEKLFF.

A note on this clone: A far bigger clonotype differs at one base, so this is likely a read error. The chain links TRBV4-2 to TRBJ2-1; 7 positions match TRBD2. The V and J ends lost 4 bases and 2 bases, in that order; junction bases with no gene match: 2. Germline V gene sequence: CDR1 LGHNA, CDR2 YNFKEQ. The CDR3 is made up of 14 amino acids. The CDR3 DNA follows: TGTGCCAGCAGCCGAGCGGGAACCTACAATGAGCAGTTCTTC. Protein: CASSRAGTYNEQFF.

The chain employs TRBV4-1 and TRBJ1-3; D ambiguous. Germline assignment: CDR1 MGHRA and CDR2 YSYEKL. The CDR3 extends over 15 amino acids. Trimming took 3 bases from V and 2 from J, leaving 11 bases between them. DNA for the CDR3: TGCGCCAGCAGCCATCTGGGAAGGACTGGAAACACCATATATTTT. This encodes CASSHLGRTGNTIYF.

J is TRBJ1-3 and V is TRBV19; D is unclear. Germline-derived CDR1 and CDR2 are LNHDA and SQIVND (reference sequence). This CDR3 spans 15 amino acids. Trimming stripped 6 bases from V and 0 bases from J, with 12 bases between. CDR3 region: CASSQDRYSGNTIYF. DNA for the CDR3: TGTGCCAGTAGCCAAGACCGGTACTCTGGAAACACCATATATTTT.

The chain recombines TRBV7-9 with TRBJ2-4, with D possibly being TRBD2 (5 bases). V was shortened by 2 bases and J by 0 bases, with 14 bases between the two germline ends. Germline V lookup: CDR1 SEHNR, CDR2 FQNEAQ (reference sequence). The CDR3 extends over 17 amino acids. For the CDR3, the DNA is TGTGCCAGCAGCTTACTTGGAGGACCTCTAGCCAAAAACATTCAGTACTTC. As protein: CASSLLGGPLAKNIQYF.

This chain links TRBV7-3 with TRBJ2-7; 8 bases match TRBD1. CDR3 length: 16 residues. V lost 4 bases and J lost 4; bases outside the gene matches: 12. Germline CDR1 and CDR2: SGHTA and FQGTGA. CDR3 in amino acids: CASSSQLDRAGYEQYF. CDR3 nucleotide sequence: TGTGCCAGCAGCTCCCAGTTGGACAGGGCAGGTTACGAGCAGTACTTC.

Details on this clone: This may be a read error, as it is one base from a much larger clone. The chain couples TRBV7-3 to TRBJ2-1, with 9 bases that match TRBD2. Germline CDR1 SGHTA, CDR2 FQGTGA. The length of the CDR3 is 15 residues. Trimming removed 2 bases from V and 8 bases from J; junction bases left unmatched: 7. The CDR3 coding sequence is TGTGCCAGCAGCTTAGTTGCGGGAGGGATCTATGAGCAGTTCTTC. Protein: CASSLVAGGIYEQFF.

A remark on this clone: A much more abundant neighbour one base away suggests this may be a read error. Given the absence of the conserved phenylalanine or tryptophan at the CDR3 end, a read error is likely. The chain carries TRBV30 and TRBJ2-6; TRBD2 matches 8 bases. Germline loops: CDR1 GTSNPN, CDR2 SVGIG (reference sequence). J was trimmed by 2 bases and V by 3 bases; bases with no gene match: 3. The CDR3 extends over 15 amino acids. CDR3 region: CAWRPGGAGANVLTL. In DNA, the CDR3 is TGTGCCTGGAGGCCGGGAGGGGCTGGGGCCAACGTCCTGACTCTC.

This clone was seen only once. The chain is built from TRBV9 and TRBJ2-1; TRBD2 might be the D (6 bases). The CDR3 covers 15 residues. Trimming removed 4 bases at V and 5 bases at J, with 16 bases between. Germline CDR1 SGDLS, CDR2 YYNGEE. CDR3 DNA sequence: TGTGCCAGCAGCCCTGGAGGGACTTTAGACAATGAGCAGTTCTTC. Amino acid sequence: CASSPGGTLDNEQFF.

This chain uses TRBV9 with TRBJ2-3; unclear D gene. V was cut by 0 bases and J by 5 bases, with 7 bases left in between. The CDR3 consists of 13 residues. Germline lookup yields CDR1 SGDLS and CDR2 YYNGEE. In DNA, the CDR3 is TGTGCCAGCAGCGTAGCCCAAATAGATACGCAGTATTTT. Protein product: CASSVAQIDTQYF.

The chain employs TRBV29-1 and TRBJ1-5; tentative D call: TRBD1 (6 bases). Germline CDR1 reads SQVTM; CDR2 reads ANQGSEA. V was clipped by 6 bases and J by 0 bases, with 9 bases between them. The CDR3 contains 13 residues. The CDR3 region has the DNA TGCAGCGTCACAGGGACTAGCAATCAGCCCCAGCATTTT. It encodes CSVTGTSNQPQHF.

The count of this clone is one. The chain recombines TRBV9 with TRBJ2-3, with 13 bases identical to TRBD2. Trimming cost V 4 bases and J 6 bases; bases outside gene matches: 8. The V gene's germline CDR1 is SGDLS and CDR2 YYNGEE. This CDR3 contains 16 residues. CDR3: CASSTRTSGSWDTQYF. Here the CDR3 DNA reads TGTGCCAGCAGCACTCGGACTAGCGGGAGTTGGGATACGCAGTATTTT.

A few counts support this clone. Given a far larger clone just one base away, this is likely a sequencing read error. The rearrangement joins TRBV30 to TRBJ2-7; D may be TRBD1 or TRBD2 (5 bases each). The CDR3 has 14 residues. The germline V gene encodes CDR1 GTSNPN and CDR2 SVGIG (reference sequence). Trimming stripped 2 bases from V and 3 bases from J, with 14 bases between. CDR3 region: CAWSLRDPYYEQYF. The CDR3 nucleotides are TGTGCCTGGAGTTTGAGGGACCCTTACTACGAGCAGTACTTC. The full variable domain, in which reference TRBV30 and TRBJ2-7 provide the parts outside the CDR3, is SQTIHQWPATLVQPVGSPLSLECTVEGTSNPNLYWYRQAAGRGLQLLFYSVGIGQISSEVPQNLSASRPQDRQFILSSKKLLLSDSGFYLCAWSLRDPYYEQYFGPGTRLTVT.

This rearrangement joins TRBV7-9 to TRBJ1-3, with D perhaps TRBD1 (5 bases). CDR1 is SEHNR, CDR2 FQNEAQ, per germline (reference sequence). The V end lost 5 bases, the J end lost 5 bases, and 10 bases lay between the germline ends. The CDR3 extends over 13 amino acids. This CDR3 is CASSETDRNTIYF. The CDR3 bases are TGTGCCAGCAGCGAGACAGATAGAAACACCATATATTTT.

The chain recombines TRBV11-3 with TRBJ2-1; 9 bases map to TRBD2. The V gene's germline CDR1 is SGHNT and CDR2 YENEEA. Trimming at V came to 0 bases and at J to 7 bases, leaving 10 bases not matched to a gene. The CDR3 extends over 17 amino acids. CDR3 DNA: TGTGCCAGCAGCTTAGATTTCGCGGGAGGGCATCATAATGAGCAGTTCTTC. Its protein is CASSLDFAGGHHNEQFF. Full variable domain (missing parts from reference TRBV11-3 and TRBJ2-1): EAGVVQSPRYKIIEKKQPVAFWCNPISGHNTLYWYLQNLGQGPELLIRYENEEAVDDSQLPKDRFSAERLKGVDSTLKIQPAELGDSAVYLCASSLDFAGGHHNEQFFGPGTRLTVL.

DNA of the CDR3: TGTGCCTGGAGTGTATTAGGGTCCACAGATACGCAGTATTTT. Protein: CAWSVLGSTDTQYF. V and J are TRBV30 and TRBJ2-3, with D hard to call. Trimming took 0 bases from V and 2 from J, leaving 9 bases between them. Per germline, CDR1 GTSNPN and CDR2 SVGIG (reference sequence). The CDR3 spans 14 residues.

In its sample, this clone was seen a few times. J is TRBJ2-1 and V is TRBV5-8; possibly TRBD2 for D (6 bases). The V end was cut by 7 bases, the J end by 4 bases, with 18 bases between. This CDR3 is built from 15 residues. Germline lookup yields CDR1 SGHTS and CDR2 YDEGEE. CDR3 DNA: TGTGCCAGCGGATCCTCTACTAGCAGGTACAATGAGCAGTTCTTC. Translating it yields CASGSSTSRYNEQFF.

The chain carries TRBV7-9 and TRBJ2-7; 8 positions match TRBD2. The ends lost 3 bases at V and 7 bases at J; junction bases unmatched: 5. This CDR3 region has 13 residues. The germline V gene has CDR1 SEHNR and CDR2 FQNEAQ (reference sequence). The CDR3 coding sequence is TGTGCCAGCAGCTTGACTAGCGTTGGGGAGCAGTACTTC. This gives the protein CASSLTSVGEQYF.

The chain employs TRBV5-1 and TRBJ2-3, with a weak D call TRBD2 (5 bases). In germline, CDR1 is SGHRS, CDR2 YFSETQ. The CDR3 is 15 amino acids. V lost 6 bases, J lost 1 base, and 15 bases lay in between. This CDR3 is CASTPGLSGTDTQYF. The CDR3 DNA follows: TGCGCCAGCACCCCGGGGTTATCTGGCACAGATACGCAGTATTTT.